This entry features one T cell receptor (beta chain) sequence. The source of the sample is a study of tumor-infiltrating lymphocytes in localized non-small cell lung cancer. The wider study: The cohort mixed smokers and never-smokers, several histologies, and some post-neoadjuvant-chemotherapy samples. Resected tumor was paired with non-adjacent uninvolved lung from the same patient.

Sequencing used immunoSEQ multiplex PCR; TCRdb keeps in-frame clones, though not all of them. The data hold 3,900 or so clones, with 79% observed a single time. Germline CDR1 is SNHLY and CDR2 is FYNNEI. The CDR3 runs to 14 residues. V dropped 5 bases and J dropped 2; count of bases not matched to a gene: 3. The sequence was obtained from a human donor with non-small cell lung cancer. The sample comprised uninvolved lung tissue not adjacent to the tumor. The J gene is TRBJ2-7, the V gene TRBV2, with 10 bases matching TRBD1. CDR3 protein: CASSPGQGTYEQYF. CDR3 sequence (DNA): TGTGCCAGCAGTCCGGGACAGGGGACCTACGAGCAGTACTTC. The full variable domain, its missing parts supplied by reference TRBV2 and TRBJ2-7, is EPEVTQTPSHQVTQMGQEVILRCVPISNHLYFYWYRQILGQKVEFLVSFYNNEISEKSEIFDDQFSVERPDGSNFTLKIRSTKLEDSAMYFCASSPGQGTYEQYFGPGTRLTVT.